This T cell receptor beta chain was observed in a study of shared clonotypes between healthy human individuals. There are 11 residues in the CDR3. The V gene's germline CDR1 is MNHNS and CDR2 SASEGT. V gave up 5 bases and J gave up 4 bases, with 5 bases separating them. Subsets obtained from CD4+ cells comprised CD45RA+ naive and CD45RA-negative memory cells. A remark on this clone: The antigen is undetermined.

Whole-study results and caveats: When compared with the clonotypes that were shared by all four sorted-subset donors, the non-shared clonotypes turned out to have lower generation probabilities. Depth of sequencing was expected to influence donor clonotype sharing.

The protocol was immunoSEQ multiplex PCR, while the TCRdb copy is restricted to in-frame clones and leaves out a portion. The sample carries about 600,000 clones, less than 98% recorded once. Sequencing was performed on naive CD4+ T cells sorted from blood. Noted subset: CD45RA+ positively selected. The source is a woman younger than 45 in good health. The chain joins TRBV6-1 to TRBJ1-2; D remains unclear. Here the CDR3 reads CASSYGYGYTF. The CDR3 DNA sequence: TGTGCCAGCAGTTACGGCTATGGCTACACCTTC.